This passage covers 13 T cell receptor beta chains from one sample sequenced in a study of T cell responses to AZD1222 COVID-19 vaccine. TCRdb's table, derived via immunoSEQ multiplex PCR, lists solely in-frame clones and lacks some. The sample records under 130,000 clones, more than 75% being singletons. The material sequenced was peripheral blood, taken on day 0 of AZD1222 vaccination. The receptors originated from an adult in good health.

The CDR3 bases are TGTGCCAGCAGCTTGTCAGAACAGAGGGGGATGAGCTCCTACGAGCAGTACTTC. Translated: CASSLSEQRGMSSYEQYF. This sequence joins TRBV13 and TRBJ2-7; TRBD1 might be the D (6 bases). The CDR3 loop spans 18 amino acids. Germline V gene data show CDR1 as PRHDT and CDR2 as FYEKMQ (reference sequence). V was clipped by 3 bases and J by 0 bases, with 21 bases between them. Combining the CDR3 with reference TRBV13 and TRBJ2-7 gives the whole variable domain AAGVIQSPRHLIKEKRETATLKCYPIPRHDTVYWYQQGPGQDPQFLISFYEKMQSDKGSIPDRFSAQQFSDYHSELNMSSLELGDSALYFCASSLSEQRGMSSYEQYFGPGTRLTVT.

The genes are TRBV29-1 and TRBJ1-3; D is undetermined. The germline gives CDR1 SQVTM, CDR2 ANQGSEA. V was clipped by 6 bases and J by 4 bases, with 19 bases between them. The CDR3 has 15 residues. This CDR3 is CSVSLGQTSGNTIYF. CDR3 bases: TGCAGCGTGTCCCTCGGTCAGACGAGCGGAAACACCATATATTTT.

This sequence joins TRBV27 and TRBJ1-6; 7 nucleotides line up with TRBD1. Germline values: CDR1 MNHEY, CDR2 SMNVEV (reference sequence). The ends lost 9 bases at V and 11 bases at J; junction bases unmatched: 13. There are 14 residues in the CDR3. CDR3 coding DNA: TGTGCCAGTTCCTTCCAGGGGGGAAGGACACCCCTCCACTTT. It translates to CASSFQGGRTPLHF.

The chain joins TRBV7-4 to TRBJ1-6, with 7 bases fitting TRBD1. The CDR3 extends over 15 amino acids. V was pared by 8 bases and J by 7 bases, with 11 bases of the junction left unmatched. The germline V gene has CDR1 SGHVT and CDR2 SQSDAQ. In DNA form, the CDR3 reads TGTGCCAGCGTGAGAAGGGGGCGGTTAAATTCACCCCTCCACTTT. Protein sequence: CASVRRGRLNSPLHF. Using reference TRBV7-4 and TRBJ1-6 for the parts outside the CDR3, the full variable domain is GAGVSQSPRYKVAKRGRDVALRCDSISGHVTLYWYRQTLGQGSEVLTYSQSDAQRDKSGRPSGRFSAERPERSVSTLKIQRTEQGDSAVYLCASVRRGRLNSPLHFGNGTRLTVT.

The chain recombines TRBV7-2 with TRBJ1-1, with D possibly matching TRBD1 (5 bases). Germline V CDR1 and CDR2: SGHTA, FQGNSA. Trimming took 5 bases from V and 4 from J, leaving 11 bases between them. The CDR3 runs to 13 residues. For the CDR3, the DNA is TGTGCCAGCAGCCCAGACAGAGTCACTGAAGCTTTCTTT. This translates into CASSPDRVTEAFF.

The CDR3 DNA is TGTGCCAGCAGGCCGTCGGGTGACTATGGCTACACCTTC. It yields the protein CASRPSGDYGYTF. The gene calls are TRBV6-6 and TRBJ1-2; unclear D gene. The CDR3 covers 13 residues. The V gene lost 6 bases and the J gene lost 3 bases, with 11 bases spanning the gap. Germline V gives CDR1 MNHNY, CDR2 SVGAGI (reference sequence).

A single count supports this clone. The J gene is TRBJ2-2, the V gene TRBV27; 8 bases fit TRBD1. Germline-derived CDR1 and CDR2 are MNHEY and SMNVEV (reference sequence). Trimming cost V 4 bases and J 7 bases; bases outside gene matches: 11. The CDR3 covers 16 residues. CDR3 amino acids: CASSYRTGIISGELFF. In DNA form, the CDR3 reads TGTGCCAGCAGTTACCGGACAGGGATAATTAGCGGGGAGCTGTTTTTT.

Only one count was recorded for this clone. The CDR3 DNA follows: TGCGCCAGCAGCTTTACGGCAGGGGATCTCTACGAGCAGTACTTC. Translation gives CASSFTAGDLYEQYF. V is TRBV5-1 and J is TRBJ2-7; possibly TRBD1 for D (6 bases). The CDR3 sequence is 15 residues long. Germline values: CDR1 SGHRS, CDR2 YFSETQ. Trimming stripped 2 bases from V and 3 bases from J, with 15 bases between.

J is TRBJ2-3 and V is TRBV19; D not resolved. CDR3 size: 14 residues. CDR1 and CDR2 from the germline V gene are LNHDA and SQIVND (reference sequence). V lost 3 bases, J lost 4 bases, and 11 bases lay in between. The CDR3 region is CASSMSNRADTQYF. The CDR3 nucleotides read TGTGCCAGTAGTATGTCTAACCGGGCAGATACGCAGTATTTT. The full variable domain, its missing parts supplied by reference TRBV19 and TRBJ2-3, is DGGITQSPKYLFRKEGQNVTLSCEQNLNHDAMYWYRQDPGQGLRLIYYSQIVNDFQKGDIAEGYSVSREKKESFPLTVTSAQKNPTAFYLCASSMSNRADTQYFGPGTRLTVL.

The V gene is TRBV9, the J gene TRBJ1-3; the D is unclear. The CDR3 is 15 amino acids. Trimming removed 3 bases from V and 0 bases from J, with 10 bases in between. Germline CDR1 reads SGDLS; CDR2 reads YYNGEE. CDR3 nucleotides: TGTGCCAGCAGCGGTCCGGGCACCTCTGGAAACACCATATATTTT. Its protein is CASSGPGTSGNTIYF.

The chain uses TRBV6-2 or TRBV6-3 and TRBJ2-6; maybe TRBD2 (6 bases). Trimming cost V 4 bases and J 4 bases, with 11 bases left between them. The germline V gene encodes CDR1 MNHEY and CDR2 SVGEGT. The CDR3 totals 15 residues. The CDR3 bases are TGTGCCAGCAGTTTCCGGGGGAGAGGGGCCAACGTCCTGACTTTC. This translates into CASSFRGRGANVLTF.

The V and J genes are TRBV6-1 and TRBJ2-7; D is unresolved. The V gene's germline CDR1 is MNHNS and CDR2 SASEGT. Between the trimmed V and J ends, which lost 2 bases and 3 bases, there was a span of 5 bases. This CDR3 comprises 12 residues. The CDR3 here is CASSEIGYEQYF. For the CDR3, the DNA is TGTGCCAGCAGTGAAATCGGCTACGAGCAGTACTTC.

V gene TRBV6-5 combines with J gene TRBJ2-1; D is undetermined. Deletions cut 6 bases from V and 16 bases from J, with 28 bases between. Germline V CDR1 and CDR2: MNHEY, SVGAGI. This CDR3 is built from 15 residues. The CDR3 protein is CASRSNGPALVVSFF. The CDR3 DNA sequence: TGTGCCAGCAGGTCCAATGGACCGGCCCTAGTAGTGAGTTTCTTC.